One sample yielded the 28 T cell receptor beta chains listed below, sequenced in a study of T cell repertoires in ileal Crohn's disease. Sequencing used immunoSEQ multiplex PCR; TCRdb keeps in-frame clones, though not all of them. The sample has about 11,000 clones, around 75% seen once. Time point meaning: neoterminal ileum biopsy at postoperative endoscopy, about 6 months after surgery. The sample was ileal tissue. These TCRs come from an adult with Crohn's disease.

This chain uses TRBV5-1 with TRBJ2-3; D ambiguous. V was cut by 0 bases and J by 4 bases, with 9 bases left in between. The CDR3 spans 14 residues. Per the germline V gene, CDR1 is SGHRS and CDR2 is YFSETQ. This chain's CDR3 is CASSLGDAADTQYF. The CDR3, as DNA: TGCGCCAGCAGCTTGGGTGACGCGGCAGATACGCAGTATTTT.

V gene TRBV18 combines with J gene TRBJ1-3; 8 bases align to TRBD1. Germline CDR1 reads KGHSH; CDR2 reads LQKENI. The CDR3 length is 16 residues. The trim removed 5 bases at V and 0 bases at J, leaving 6 bases unmatched. In DNA form, the CDR3 reads TGTGCCAGCTCAGGGGACAGGCTTCGCTCTGGAAACACCATATATTTT. This encodes CASSGDRLRSGNTIYF.

In its sample, this clone was seen once. This chain joins TRBV13 and TRBJ2-3; perhaps TRBD2 as D (6 bases). Trimming shortened V by 5 bases and J by 1 base, and 10 bases separated the two germline ends. Germline CDR1 reads PRHDT; CDR2 reads FYEKMQ (reference sequence). This CDR3 region has 14 residues. CDR3 amino acids: CASSPTRGTDTQYF. The CDR3 coding sequence is TGTGCCAGCAGCCCGACTAGGGGCACAGATACGCAGTATTTT.

This chain uses TRBV4-3 with TRBJ1-4; 9 bases fit TRBD1. The germline CDR1 and CDR2 sequences are LGHNA and YSLEER. This CDR3 comprises 16 residues. Trimming cost V 0 bases and J 8 bases; bases outside gene matches: 7. CDR3 in amino acids: CASSQELGTGNEKLFF. In nucleotides, the CDR3 is TGCGCCAGCAGCCAAGAGTTGGGGACAGGGAACGAAAAACTGTTTTTT.

This clone was seen more than once but under ten times. This chain uses TRBV19 with TRBJ1-1; D unclear. Trimming cost V 5 bases and J 4 bases, with 11 bases left between them. The CDR3 contains 13 residues. Germline V lookup: CDR1 LNHDA, CDR2 SQIVND (reference sequence). Here the CDR3 reads CASSWEGGTEAFF. The CDR3 DNA reads TGTGCCAGTAGTTGGGAGGGAGGCACTGAAGCTTTCTTT.

This sequence joins TRBV6-1 and TRBJ2-5, with D possibly matching TRBD1 (6 bases). The V end lost 6 bases, the J end lost 1 base, and 12 bases lay between the germline ends. This CDR3 has 14 amino acids. The V gene's germline CDR1 is MNHNS and CDR2 SASEGT. The CDR3 loop reads CASSLAGAQETQYF. CDR3 DNA: TGTGCCAGCAGCCTGGCAGGGGCCCAAGAGACCCAGTACTTC.

V usage is TRBV5-4 and J usage is TRBJ1-2, with D tentatively TRBD1 (5 bases). CDR3 length: 13 amino acids. Germline CDR1 SGHNT, CDR2 YYREEE (reference sequence). Trimming left V 4 bases short and J 6 bases short, with 13 bases between. Here the CDR3 reads CASSPAGRHGYTF. DNA for the CDR3: TGTGCCAGCAGCCCTGCGGGGCGCCATGGCTACACCTTC.

The chain links TRBV5-8 to TRBJ2-7; D possibly corresponds to TRBD1 (5 bases). The germline V gene encodes CDR1 SGHTS and CDR2 YDEGEE. CDR3 length equals 15 residues. V shed 0 bases and J shed 0 bases, with 10 bases lying between them. Here the CDR3 reads CASSLVGDLSYEQYF. In DNA form, the CDR3 reads TGTGCCAGCAGCTTGGTAGGGGATCTCTCCTACGAGCAGTACTTC.

The rearrangement links TRBV7-9 to TRBJ2-3; no clear D gene. The germline V gene has CDR1 SEHNR and CDR2 FQNEAQ (reference sequence). V dropped 3 bases and J dropped 0 bases, with 10 bases sitting between them. This CDR3 contains 15 residues. CDR3 nucleotide sequence: TGTGCCAGCAGCTTCCCAGGTTCTAGCACAGATACGCAGTATTTT. Translating gives CASSFPGSSTDTQYF.

This clone was observed a few times. The chain couples TRBV19 to TRBJ1-1, with 9 bases that match TRBD1. The length of the CDR3 is 15 residues. J gave up 8 bases and V 0 bases, and 7 bases lay outside the gene matches. Germline V CDR1 and CDR2: LNHDA, SQIVND (reference sequence). The CDR3 sequence: CASSIDPLGTGEAFF. As DNA, the CDR3 is TGTGCCAGTAGTATAGATCCCCTCGGGACAGGGGAAGCTTTCTTT.

In this sample, this clone turned up a few times. The chain couples TRBV6-5 to TRBJ1-1, with 7 positions matching TRBD1. This CDR3 has 13 residues. V was pared by 6 bases and J by 5 bases, with 6 bases of the junction left unmatched. The germline CDR1 and CDR2 sequences are MNHEY and SVGAGI. The CDR3 loop is CASSRDRTTEAFF. In DNA, the CDR3 is TGTGCCAGCAGCCGGGACAGAACAACTGAAGCTTTCTTT.

The chain links TRBV5-6 to TRBJ2-7; tentatively, D is TRBD1 (5 bases). The CDR3 runs to 13 residues. Germline V gene data show CDR1 as SGHDT and CDR2 as YYEEEE. The V end was cut by 0 bases, the J end by 3 bases, with 7 bases between. The CDR3 protein is CASSLGQHYEQYF. DNA for the CDR3: TGTGCCAGCAGCTTGGGACAGCACTACGAGCAGTACTTC.

This clone was detected once. The chain employs TRBV29-1 and TRBJ2-1; 9 bases are a match to TRBD1. V shed 7 bases and J 7 bases; nucleotides not matched to a gene: 11. CDR1 and CDR2 from the germline V gene are SQVTM and ANQGSEA. This CDR3 has 14 residues. CDR3 protein: CSGGTGQEINEQFF. CDR3 DNA sequence: TGCAGCGGCGGGACAGGGCAGGAGATTAATGAGCAGTTCTTC.

The genes are TRBV10-3 and TRBJ2-1; D not certain. Germline V gene data show CDR1 as ENHRY and CDR2 as SYGVKD. The CDR3 spans 15 residues. V lost 7 bases, J lost 3 bases, and 16 bases lay in between. The CDR3 DNA reads as TGTGCCATCAAGCCCGCAACCCAACTCTACAATGAGCAGTTCTTC. Amino acid sequence: CAIKPATQLYNEQFF.

The rearrangement links TRBV5-1 to TRBJ2-5, with a weak D call TRBD1 (6 bases). Per germline, CDR1 SGHRS and CDR2 YFSETQ. This CDR3 has 15 amino acids. V gave up 0 bases and J gave up 5 bases, with 14 bases separating them. CDR3 residues: CASSLAGQHLETQYF. CDR3 sequence (DNA): TGCGCCAGCAGCTTGGCTGGACAGCATTTGGAGACCCAGTACTTC.

V gene TRBV9 combines with J gene TRBJ2-3; tentative D call: TRBD2 (7 bases). Trimming took off 0 bases at V and 4 bases at J, with 9 bases between the two ends. CDR3 length: 14 amino acids. Germline CDR1 SGDLS, CDR2 YYNGEE. CDR3 in amino acids: CASSVGGGPDTQYF. CDR3 in DNA: TGTGCCAGCAGCGTAGGGGGGGGCCCAGATACGCAGTATTTT. Combining the CDR3 with reference TRBV9 and TRBJ2-3 gives the whole variable domain DSGVTQTPKHLITATGQRVTLRCSPRSGDLSVYWYQQSLDQGLQFLIQYYNGEERAKGNILERFSAQQFPDLHSELNLSSLELGDSALYFCASSVGGGPDTQYFGPGTRLTVL.

This clone was picked up a small number of times. DNA for the CDR3: TGTGCCAGCAGGGGACAGGGGTCGTCCTACGAGCAGTACTTC. Amino acid sequence: CASRGQGSSYEQYF. The chain links TRBV5-6 to TRBJ2-7, with 10 bases fitting TRBD1. The CDR3 is 14 residues long. The ends lost 5 bases at V and 1 base at J; junction bases unmatched: 3. Germline lookup yields CDR1 SGHDT and CDR2 YYEEEE.

The chain combines TRBV6-5 with TRBJ1-1, with TRBD1 matching 7 bases. The germline gives CDR1 MNHEY, CDR2 SVGAGI. The ends lost 6 bases at V and 0 bases at J; junction bases unmatched: 7. The CDR3 is 15 amino acids. CDR3 region: CASSPTGTVNTEAFF. CDR3 in DNA: TGTGCCAGCAGCCCCACCGGGACAGTGAACACTGAAGCTTTCTTT.

This clone is medium-sized. This chain connects TRBV7-2 to TRBJ2-1, with TRBD2 matching over 14 bases. The germline CDR1 and CDR2 sequences are SGHTA and FQGNSA. The CDR3 runs to 15 residues. The V gene end was trimmed by 5 bases and the J gene end by 7 bases; junction bases not matched to a gene: 4. The CDR3 DNA reads as TGTGCCAGCAGCCCGGGACTAGCGGGGGCTAATGAGCAGTTCTTC. It codes for CASSPGLAGANEQFF.

The chain is built from TRBV10-2 and TRBJ1-5; D uncertain. The CDR3 sequence is 13 residues long. V lost 6 bases and J 5 bases, leaving 11 bases between the germline ends. Germline V CDR1 and CDR2: WSHSY, SAAADI. The CDR3 DNA reads TGCGCCAGCAGCGTCAATTCGGATCAGCCCCAGCATTTT. Translating it yields CASSVNSDQPQHF.

Only a few counts were recorded for this clone. The chain uses TRBV11-3 and TRBJ1-5; TRBD1 matches 8 bases. CDR3 size: 17 residues. Germline CDR1 is SGHNT and CDR2 is YENEEA. The ends lost 2 bases at V and 4 bases at J; junction bases unmatched: 10. CDR3 sequence: CASSLCTGQVLNQPQHF. CDR3 sequence (DNA): TGTGCCAGCAGCTTATGTACGGGACAGGTCTTAAATCAGCCCCAGCATTTT.

CDR3 DNA: TGCGCCAGCAGCCATCACAGGGGGTCTGGGGCCAACGTCCTGACTTTC. This encodes CASSHHRGSGANVLTF. This chain connects TRBV4-3 to TRBJ2-6; 8 bases are shared with TRBD1. Unmatched junction bases numbered 2, after V lost 3 bases and J lost 1 base. Per the germline V gene, CDR1 is LGHNA and CDR2 is YSLEER. The CDR3 covers 16 residues.

This clone has a single count. This CDR3 reads CASRRRDRATQYF. CDR3 nucleotide sequence: TGTGCCAGCAGGCGCCGTGACAGGGCGACGCAGTATTTT. The chain couples TRBV6-5 to TRBJ2-3; 7 bases are a match to TRBD1. V gave up 6 bases and J gave up 9 bases; unmatched junction bases: 9. There are 13 residues in the CDR3. Per the germline V gene, CDR1 is MNHEY and CDR2 is SVGAGI.

Only one count was recorded for this clone. The J gene is TRBJ1-2, the V gene TRBV9, with D possibly matching TRBD1 (6 bases). The CDR3 is 15 residues long. The V end lost 7 bases, the J end lost 0 bases, and 16 bases lay between the germline ends. CDR1 and CDR2 from the germline V gene are SGDLS and YYNGEE. For the CDR3, the DNA is TGTGCCAGCTCTCTTCGACAGGAGCCTAACTATGGCTACACCTTC. Its translation is CASSLRQEPNYGYTF.

The chain joins TRBV6-5 to TRBJ1-2; TRBD1 is a possible D gene (6 bases). The germline V gene has CDR1 MNHEY and CDR2 SVGAGI. This CDR3 is 15 amino acids long. Between the trimmed V and J ends, which lost 5 bases and 2 bases, there was a span of 15 bases. The CDR3 DNA sequence: TGTGCCAGCAGTGCGCCAGGGGAGACCAACTATGGCTACACCTTC. It codes for CASSAPGETNYGYTF.

The genes are TRBV16 and TRBJ2-7; tentative D call: TRBD2 (5 bases). Trimming removed 2 bases at V and 9 bases at J, with 14 bases between. Germline V gene data show CDR1 as KGHSY and CDR2 as FQNENV. This CDR3 has 13 residues. CDR3 bases: TGTGCCAGCAGCCAAACTTACGAGGGTGTGCAGTACTTC. Translating it yields CASSQTYEGVQYF.

The chain employs TRBV18 and TRBJ2-2; 11 positions agree with TRBD1. The CDR3 runs to 19 residues. J was trimmed by 5 bases and V by 2 bases; bases with no gene match: 13. Germline values: CDR1 KGHSH, CDR2 LQKENI. CDR3 loop: CASSPIIPFGQGATGELFF. In DNA form, the CDR3 reads TGTGCCAGCTCACCAATTATACCATTTGGACAGGGGGCGACCGGGGAGCTGTTTTTT.

The chain uses TRBV6-5 and TRBJ2-7; 9 positions match TRBD1. CDR1 is MNHEY, CDR2 SVGAGI, per germline. V shed 6 bases, J shed 1 base, and the junction held 4 bases outside the gene matches. The CDR3 runs to 14 residues. This chain's CDR3 is CASSQTGGSYEQYF. CDR3 bases: TGTGCCAGCAGCCAGACAGGGGGGTCCTACGAGCAGTACTTC.